The 29 T cell receptor beta chains listed next were all sequenced from one sample in a study of cytomegalovirus exposure and HLA in healthy donors. This PCR relied on a set of 60 Vbeta primers and 13 Jbeta primers. This table comes from immunoSEQ multiplex PCR, and its TCRdb copy is limited to in-frame clones, with some not included. The sample has 83,000 or so clones, about 75% seen once. What was sequenced was PBMCs. The origin of the receptors is a man aged 25 to 40 in good health and CMV-seropositive.

J is TRBJ2-7 and V is TRBV5-6, with TRBD1 matching over 7 bases. This CDR3 contains 15 residues. CDR1 and CDR2 from the germline V gene are SGHDT and YYEEEE. Losses at the gene ends were 2 bases for V and 5 bases for J; bases not matched to a gene: 10. The CDR3 region is CASSFQGVLIHEQYF. CDR3 DNA: TGTGCCAGCAGCTTCCAGGGGGTGCTTATCCACGAGCAGTACTTC.

As regards this clone: The same CDR3 also results from other DNA sequences found in this sample. The genes are TRBV19 and TRBJ2-7; TRBD1 agrees at 7 bases. J lost 3 bases, V lost 1 base, and 0 bases had no gene match. The CDR3 is 13 amino acids. CDR1 LNHDA and CDR2 SQIVND come from the germline V gene (reference sequence). The CDR3 here is CASSIGQGYEQYF. The CDR3 region has the DNA TGTGCCAGTAGTATAGGACAGGGCTACGAGCAGTACTTC.

This chain uses TRBV2 with TRBJ2-5, with 9 bases fitting TRBD1. The germline V gene has CDR1 SNHLY and CDR2 FYNNEI. After removal of 6 bases from V and 0 bases from J, the junction contained 8 bases not matched to a gene. The CDR3 covers 16 residues. CDR3 residues: CASRESGTGNQETQYF. As DNA, the CDR3 is TGTGCCAGCAGAGAATCCGGGACAGGGAACCAAGAGACCCAGTACTTC. Using reference TRBV2 and TRBJ2-5 for the parts outside the CDR3, the full variable domain is EPEVTQTPSHQVTQMGQEVILRCVPISNHLYFYWYRQILGQKVEFLVSFYNNEISEKSEIFDDQFSVERPDGSNFTLKIRSTKLEDSAMYFCASRESGTGNQETQYFGPGTRLLVL.

CDR3 amino acids: CASSYSYSDTEAFF. CDR3 DNA sequence: TGTGCCAGCAGTTACTCCTACAGTGACACTGAAGCTTTCTTT. This chain connects TRBV6-6 to TRBJ1-1, with D unclear. The CDR3 runs 14 residues. Per the germline V gene, CDR1 is MNHNY and CDR2 is SVGAGI (reference sequence). The V end lost 0 bases, the J end lost 3 bases, and 8 bases lay between the germline ends.

The chain uses TRBV18 and TRBJ2-2, with D tentatively TRBD2 (5 bases). The CDR3 extends over 14 amino acids. CDR1 and CDR2 (germline): KGHSH, LQKENI. Trimming stripped 4 bases from V and 5 bases from J, with 11 bases between. The chain's CDR3 is CASSLVPGTGELFF. The CDR3 nucleotides are TGTGCCAGCTCACTTGTGCCGGGGACCGGGGAGCTGTTTTTT.

This clone was picked up a small number of times. This sequence joins TRBV10-3 and TRBJ1-4; the D is unclear. Trimming pared 3 bases from V and 2 bases from J, leaving 10 bases between. The length of the CDR3 is 15 residues. The germline CDR1 and CDR2 sequences are ENHRY and SYGVKD. In DNA, the CDR3 is TGTGCCATCAGTGATGTGGGAGATACTAATGAAAAACTGTTTTTT. Its translation is CAISDVGDTNEKLFF.

The J gene is TRBJ1-5, the V gene TRBV5-3; D is undetermined. TRBV5-3 is an ORF, and what it does is uncertain. The CDR3 covers 16 residues. V lost 0 bases and J lost 6, with 16 bases in between. CDR3 residues: CARSLAGVRGAQPQHF. The CDR3, as DNA: TGTGCCAGAAGCTTGGCGGGTGTCCGGGGAGCTCAGCCCCAGCATTTT.

On this clone: Distinct nucleotide sequences in the sample also encode this CDR3. The rearrangement uses TRBV5-1 and TRBJ1-1, with 7 bases matching TRBD1. Germline CDR1 is SGHRS and CDR2 is YFSETQ. This CDR3 spans 15 amino acids. After removal of 4 bases from V and 0 bases from J, the junction contained 6 bases not matched to a gene. CDR3 coding DNA: TGCGCCAGCAGCCAACCGGGACAGATGAACACTGAAGCTTTCTTT. Its translation: CASSQPGQMNTEAFF.

The rearrangement links TRBV4-1 to TRBJ2-4; D uncertain. The germline gives CDR1 MGHRA, CDR2 YSYEKL. CDR3 length: 15 amino acids. Trimming took off 0 bases at V and 0 bases at J, with 6 bases between the two ends. The CDR3 DNA sequence: TGCGCCAGCAGCCAAGAAGCAATAGCCAAAAACATTCAGTACTTC. It is translated as CASSQEAIAKNIQYF.

V is TRBV18 and J is TRBJ2-5; TRBD1 matches 10 bases. The CDR3 has 16 residues. The germline gives CDR1 KGHSH, CDR2 LQKENI. The junction had 6 bases not matched to a gene; V was cut back by 0 bases and J by 5 bases. In nucleotides, the CDR3 is TGTGCCAGCTCACCACCGGACAGGGGGATTCTCGAGACCCAGTACTTC. Its translation is CASSPPDRGILETQYF.

This chain uses TRBV30 with TRBJ1-2; D unresolved. Looked up from germline, CDR1 is GTSNPN and CDR2 is SVGIG (reference sequence). This CDR3 is 13 amino acids long. Trimming took 3 bases from V and 7 from J, leaving 15 bases between them. The CDR3, as DNA: TGTGCCTGGAGCGGACTCTCGGGGAGTGGCTACACCTTC. Translated: CAWSGLSGSGYTF.

The chain carries TRBV7-9 and TRBJ1-4, with D uncertain. The CDR3 runs to 15 residues. V lost 5 bases, J lost 5 bases, and 15 bases lay in between. Germline CDR1 is SEHNR and CDR2 is FQNEAQ (reference sequence). CDR3 DNA: TGTGCCAGCAGCAGGCGTGAGGGTGTGAATGAAAAACTGTTTTTT. This codes for CASSRREGVNEKLFF. Full variable domain (rest looked up from reference TRBV7-9 and TRBJ1-4): DTGVSQNPRHKITKRGQNVTFRCDPISEHNRLYWYRQTLGQGPEFLTYFQNEAQLEKSRLLSDRFSAERPKGSFSTLEIQRTEQGDSAMYLCASSRREGVNEKLFFGSGTQLSVL.

The chain employs TRBV7-3 and TRBJ2-5, with D possibly TRBD2 on 6 matching bases. Germline V lookup: CDR1 SGHTA, CDR2 FQGTGA. Trimming removed 5 bases at V and 2 bases at J, with 18 bases between. The length of the CDR3 is 16 residues. The CDR3 DNA sequence: TGTGCCAGCAGCCCCAGTGGGGCGGGGAGTCAAGAGACCCAGTACTTC. Its protein product is CASSPSGAGSQETQYF.

The genes are TRBV9 and TRBJ1-3; D is undetermined. V lost 3 bases and J lost 1, with 14 bases in between. CDR3 size: 16 residues. Germline assignment: CDR1 SGDLS and CDR2 YYNGEE. The CDR3 sequence: CASSGRPGESGNTIYF. DNA of the CDR3: TGTGCCAGCAGCGGACGACCGGGAGAGTCTGGAAACACCATATATTTT.

This clone was counted between two and nine times. The junction departs from germline at one end; a sequencing error may be responsible. In nucleotides, the CDR3 is TGTGCTAGCAGCTCCGTCCAGCAGGATAATTCACCCCTCCACTTT. As protein: CASSSVQQDNSPLHF. The V and J genes are TRBV7-7 and TRBJ1-6, with no clear D. The CDR3 has 15 residues. CDR1 is SSHAT, CDR2 FNYEAQ, per germline (reference sequence).

The V and J genes are TRBV2 and TRBJ1-2; the match to TRBD1 covers 8 bases. With 7 bases clipped from V and 6 bases from J, the junction kept 7 bases outside the gene matches. The germline CDR1 and CDR2 sequences are SNHLY and FYNNEI. The CDR3 is 13 residues long. This CDR3 reads CASNKDRVNGYTF. The CDR3 nucleotides read TGTGCCAGCAACAAGGACAGGGTCAATGGCTACACCTTC.

The chain employs TRBV5-1 and TRBJ1-2; 7 bases agree with TRBD1. The V gene's germline CDR1 is SGHRS and CDR2 YFSETQ. Unmatched junction bases numbered 7, after V lost 0 bases and J lost 5 bases. This CDR3 contains 15 residues. CDR3 sequence: CASSLETGRGYGYTF. In DNA, the CDR3 is TGCGCCAGCAGCTTGGAGACAGGGCGGGGATATGGCTACACCTTC.

As for this clone: Without the conserved terminal phenylalanine or tryptophan, this CDR3 likely stems from a read error. The chain recombines TRBV27 with TRBJ1-6; the match to TRBD1 covers 11 bases. Germline CDR1 and CDR2: MNHEY and SMNVEV (reference sequence). Losses at the gene ends were 2 bases for V and 8 bases for J; bases not matched to a gene: 2. This CDR3 has 15 residues. The CDR3 here is CASSLTDRGHSPLHL. The CDR3 bases are TGTGCCAGCAGTTTAACGGACAGGGGGCATTCACCCCTCCACCTT.

The chain links TRBV4-2 to TRBJ2-3; 13 bases are shared with TRBD2. Germline trimming cut 1 base from V and 1 base from J; bases unmatched to any gene: 8. Germline V gene lookup returns CDR1 LGHNA and CDR2 YNFKEQ. The CDR3 length is 19 residues. The CDR3, as DNA: TGTGCCAGCAGCCAAGTCCAAGAAGGGACTAGCGGGGGCACAGATACGCAGTATTTT. Residues: CASSQVQEGTSGGTDTQYF.

The chain employs TRBV2 and TRBJ1-5; D is perhaps TRBD1 (5 bases). Trimming stripped 3 bases from V and 4 bases from J, with 10 bases between. Germline V lookup: CDR1 SNHLY, CDR2 FYNNEI. This CDR3 is built from 14 residues. The CDR3 region is CASSDQGVNQPQHF. DNA of the CDR3: TGTGCCAGCAGTGATCAAGGGGTGAATCAGCCCCAGCATTTT.

The gene calls are TRBV5-1 and TRBJ2-3; tentatively, D is TRBD1 (6 bases). Germline assignment: CDR1 SGHRS and CDR2 YFSETQ. CDR3 length equals 16 residues. The V and J ends lost 2 bases and 2 bases respectively, with 15 bases between them. The CDR3 region has the DNA TGCGCCAGCAGCTTAAATACAGGGAAGGTCACAGATACGCAGTATTTT. Translated, it gives CASSLNTGKVTDTQYF.

A few counts support this clone. The chain has TRBV7-2 and TRBJ1-1, with TRBD1 as a possible D gene (6 bases). With 5 bases removed from V and 2 bases from J, the gap between germline ends came to 12 bases. The CDR3 is made up of 14 amino acids. The germline CDR1 and CDR2 sequences are SGHTA and FQGNSA. CDR3 residues: CASSADSINTEAFF. The CDR3 region has the DNA TGTGCCAGCAGCGCGGACAGCATTAACACTGAAGCTTTCTTT.

The CDR3 coding sequence is TGTGCCAGCAGCGTAGTCGCAGGGGGGAGGTCACCCCTCCACTTT. Amino acids: CASSVVAGGRSPLHF. The gene calls are TRBV9 and TRBJ1-6; TRBD1 aligns across 7 bases. Germline V lookup: CDR1 SGDLS, CDR2 YYNGEE. CDR3 length: 15 residues. V lost 0 bases and J lost 10; bases outside the gene matches: 7.

The genes are TRBV28 and TRBJ1-2; 12 bases are a match to TRBD1. Unmatched junction bases numbered 8, after V lost 4 bases and J lost 5 bases. The CDR3 runs 16 residues. Germline V CDR1 and CDR2: MDHEN, SYDVKM. DNA of the CDR3: TGTGCCAGCAGTTCGAGCGGGACAGGGGGCGAGTATGGCTACACCTTC. This gives the protein CASSSSGTGGEYGYTF.

V and J are TRBV28 and TRBJ2-3; D gene ambiguous. CDR1 is MDHEN and CDR2 is SYDVKM in the germline V gene. V shed 6 bases and J shed 7 bases, with 11 bases lying between them. CDR3 length equals 12 residues. The CDR3 region has the DNA TGTGCCAGCAGCTCAAGCGCATATACGCAGTATTTT. The encoded protein is CASSSSAYTQYF.

This chain joins TRBV5-8 and TRBJ2-5; D is ambiguous. The CDR3 consists of 11 residues. From germline, CDR1 is SGHTS and CDR2 YDEGEE. Trimming cost V 6 bases and J 2 bases, with 5 bases left between them. The CDR3 sequence: CASTRQETQYF. CDR3 bases: TGTGCCAGCACTCGTCAAGAGACCCAGTACTTC.

This rearrangement joins TRBV2 to TRBJ2-3; 9 bases line up with TRBD2. The CDR3 is made up of 15 amino acids. V lost 4 bases to trimming and J lost 1 base; unmatched junction nucleotides: 3. In germline, CDR1 is SNHLY, CDR2 FYNNEI. As DNA, the CDR3 is TGTGCCAGCAGTGTCAGGACTAGCGGCACAGATACGCAGTATTTT. Encoded protein: CASSVRTSGTDTQYF.

V gene TRBV4-3 combines with J gene TRBJ2-2; D gene uncertain. The CDR3 is 13 residues long. The germline V and J ends were trimmed by 3 bases and 7 bases, with 9 bases remaining between them. Germline V lookup: CDR1 LGHNA, CDR2 YSLEER. The CDR3 DNA reads TGCGCCAGCAGCCACCCCCCGGGCGGGGAGCTGTTTTTT. Its translation is CASSHPPGGELFF.

The rearrangement uses TRBV2 and TRBJ1-6; possibly TRBD1 for D (5 bases). Trimming left V 1 base short and J 8 bases short, with 12 bases between. The CDR3 sequence is 15 residues long. Germline V gene lookup returns CDR1 SNHLY and CDR2 FYNNEI. The CDR3 spells CASSEGGTRHSPLHF. As DNA, the CDR3 is TGTGCCAGCAGTGAAGGGGGGACTCGTCATTCACCCCTCCACTTT.